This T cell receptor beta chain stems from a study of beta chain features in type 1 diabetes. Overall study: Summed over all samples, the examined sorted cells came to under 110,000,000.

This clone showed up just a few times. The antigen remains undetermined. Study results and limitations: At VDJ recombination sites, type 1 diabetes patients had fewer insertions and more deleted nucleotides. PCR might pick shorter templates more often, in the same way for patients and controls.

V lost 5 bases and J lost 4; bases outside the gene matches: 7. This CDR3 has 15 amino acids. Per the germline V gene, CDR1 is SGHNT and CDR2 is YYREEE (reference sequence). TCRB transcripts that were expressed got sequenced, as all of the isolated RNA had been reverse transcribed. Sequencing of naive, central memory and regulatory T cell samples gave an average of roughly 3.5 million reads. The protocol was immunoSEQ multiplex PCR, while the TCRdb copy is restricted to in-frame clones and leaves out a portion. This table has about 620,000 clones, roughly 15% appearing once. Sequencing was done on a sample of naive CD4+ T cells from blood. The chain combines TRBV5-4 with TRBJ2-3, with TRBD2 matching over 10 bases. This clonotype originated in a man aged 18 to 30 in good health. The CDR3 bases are TGTGCCAGCAGTTCAGCGGGGGGGCTCTCAGATACGCAGTATTTT. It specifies CASSSAGGLSDTQYF.